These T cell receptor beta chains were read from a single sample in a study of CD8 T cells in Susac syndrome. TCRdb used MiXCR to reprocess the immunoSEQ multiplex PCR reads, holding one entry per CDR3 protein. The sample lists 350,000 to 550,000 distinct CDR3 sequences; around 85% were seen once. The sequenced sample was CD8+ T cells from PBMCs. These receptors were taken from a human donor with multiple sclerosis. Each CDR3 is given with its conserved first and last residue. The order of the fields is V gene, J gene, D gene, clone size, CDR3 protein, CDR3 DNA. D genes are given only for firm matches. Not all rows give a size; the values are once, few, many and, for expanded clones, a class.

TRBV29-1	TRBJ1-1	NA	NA	CSVVGTGAEAFF	TGCAGCGTGGTGGGGACTGGAGCTGAAGCTTTCTTT
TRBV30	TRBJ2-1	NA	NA	CAWGPANEQFF	TGTGCCTGGGGGCCGGCCAATGAGCAGTTCTTC
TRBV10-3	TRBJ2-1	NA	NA	CAISESVLEGYNEQFF	TGTGCCATCAGTGAGTCAGTACTAGAGGGCTACAATGAGCAGTTCTTC
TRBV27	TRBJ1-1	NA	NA	CASSLSVRAEAFF	TGTGCCAGCAGTTTAAGCGTTAGGGCTGAAGCTTTCTTT
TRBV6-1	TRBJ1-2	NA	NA	CASSGILEGYTF	TGTGCCAGCAGTGGGATCCTCGAGGGCTACACCTTC
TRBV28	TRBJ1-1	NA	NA	CASSSSQVMRAEAFF	TGTGCCAGCAGTTCATCACAGGTCATGAGGGCTGAAGCTTTCTTT
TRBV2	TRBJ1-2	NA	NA	CASSSLPATVVLYGYTF	TGTGCCAGCAGTTCACTACCCGCGACGGTCGTGCTCTATGGCTACACCTTC
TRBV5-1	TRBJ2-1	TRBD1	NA	CASSLGQGRDEQFF	TGCGCCAGCAGCTTAGGACAGGGACGGGATGAGCAGTTCTTC
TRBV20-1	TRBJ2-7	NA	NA	CSARFDSDYEQYF	TGCAGTGCTAGGTTCGATAGCGACTACGAGCAGTACTTC
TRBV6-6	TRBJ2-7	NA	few	CASSLPKQSSYEQYF	TGTGCCAGCAGTCTCCCAAAACAGAGCTCCTACGAGCAGTACTTC
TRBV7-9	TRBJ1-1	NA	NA	CASQGDTEAFF	TGTGCCAGTCAGGGCGACACTGAAGCTTTCTTT
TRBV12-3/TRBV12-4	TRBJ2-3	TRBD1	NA	CASSRDTGGTDTQYF	TGTGCCAGCAGTCGAGACACAGGGGGCACAGATACGCAGTATTTT
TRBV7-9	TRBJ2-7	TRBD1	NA	CASSTQHGTGGHEQYF	TGTGCCAGCAGCACCCAGCACGGGACAGGGGGCCACGAGCAGTACTTC
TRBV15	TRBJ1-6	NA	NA	CATSSSSSYNSPLHF	TGTGCCACCAGCAGCTCCAGCTCCTATAATTCACCCCTCCACTTT
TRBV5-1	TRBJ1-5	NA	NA	CASSLGDDSFNQPQHF	TGCGCCAGCAGCTTGGGCGACGACAGCTTCAATCAGCCCCAGCATTTT
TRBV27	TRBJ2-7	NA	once	CASSFRGRIDEQYF	TGTGCCAGCAGTTTCCGGGGTCGCATCGACGAGCAGTACTTC
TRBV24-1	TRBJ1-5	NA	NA	CATSSGYSDQPQHF	TGTGCCACCAGTTCCGGTTATAGTGATCAGCCCCAGCATTTT
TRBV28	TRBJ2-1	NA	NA	CASSPPAVGYNEQFF	TGTGCCAGCAGTCCCCCGGCGGTGGGGTACAATGAGCAGTTCTTC
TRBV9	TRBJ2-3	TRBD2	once	CASSPWSSGGAGTDTQYF	TGTGCCAGCAGCCCTTGGAGTAGCGGGGGGGCGGGCACAGATACGCAGTATTTT
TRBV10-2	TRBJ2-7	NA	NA	CASSQASSYEQYF	TGCGCCAGCAGCCAGGCTAGCTCCTACGAGCAGTACTTC
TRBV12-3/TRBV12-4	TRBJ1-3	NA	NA	CASFVGFSRNTIYF	TGTGCCAGCTTCGTCGGTTTTTCCAGAAACACCATATATTTT
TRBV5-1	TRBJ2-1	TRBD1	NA	CASSVGTGGYNEQFF	TGCGCCAGCAGTGTCGGGACAGGGGGCTACAATGAGCAGTTCTTC
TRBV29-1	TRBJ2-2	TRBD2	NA	CSVGGASGSVAGELFF	TGCAGCGTTGGGGGGGCTAGCGGGAGCGTGGCCGGGGAGCTGTTTTTT
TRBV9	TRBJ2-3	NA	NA	CASSVAPEGPDTQYF	TGTGCCAGCAGCGTAGCCCCGGAGGGCCCAGATACGCAGTATTTT
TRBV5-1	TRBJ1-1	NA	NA	CASSLDVMNTEAFF	TGCGCCAGCAGCTTGGACGTTATGAACACTGAAGCTTTCTTT
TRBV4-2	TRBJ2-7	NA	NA	CASSQVGPSYEQYF	TGTGCCAGCAGCCAAGTAGGACCAAGCTACGAGCAGTACTTC
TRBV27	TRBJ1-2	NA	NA	CASSPGQINYGYTF	TGTGCCAGCAGTCCCGGACAGATTAACTATGGCTACACCTTC
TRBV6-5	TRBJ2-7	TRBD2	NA	CASSYSLAGGPSSYEQYF	TGTGCCAGCAGTTACTCTCTAGCGGGAGGCCCGAGCTCCTACGAGCAGTACTTC
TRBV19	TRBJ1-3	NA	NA	CASSLPGSGNTIYF	TGTGCCAGTAGCCTACCTGGATCTGGAAACACCATATATTTT
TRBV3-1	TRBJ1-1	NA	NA	CASSQDPGQGRQGTEAFF	TGTGCCAGCAGCCAAGATCCGGGTCAGGGGCGTCAGGGCACTGAAGCTTTCTTT
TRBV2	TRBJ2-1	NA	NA	CASKGDNEQFF	TGTGCCAGCAAGGGGGACAATGAGCAGTTCTTC
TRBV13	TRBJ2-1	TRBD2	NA	CASSLLARGDNEQFF	TGTGCCAGCAGCCTCCTGGCGCGGGGGGACAATGAGCAGTTCTTC
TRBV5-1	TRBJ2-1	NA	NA	CASSRSGPGDNEQFF	TGCGCCAGCAGCCGGTCGGGGCCGGGGGACAATGAGCAGTTCTTC
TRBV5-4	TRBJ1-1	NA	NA	CASSLVSDREAFF	TGTGCCAGCAGCTTGGTTTCGGACCGTGAAGCTTTCTTT
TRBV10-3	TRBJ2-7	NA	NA	CAIRTDSGSYEQYF	TGTGCCATCAGAACGGACAGCGGTTCCTACGAGCAGTACTTC
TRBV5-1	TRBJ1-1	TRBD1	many	CASSLGQMNTEAFF	TGCGCCAGCAGCCTGGGACAGATGAACACTGAAGCTTTCTTT
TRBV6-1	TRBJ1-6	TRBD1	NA	CASSEPGQKNSPLHF	TGTGCCAGCAGTGAACCGGGACAGAAAAATTCACCCCTCCACTTT
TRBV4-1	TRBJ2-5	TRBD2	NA	CASSPSLAATQETQYF	TGCGCCAGCAGCCCCTCACTAGCGGCAACCCAAGAGACCCAGTACTTC
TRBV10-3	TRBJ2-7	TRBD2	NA	CAISPEREGPLGEQYF	TGTGCCATCAGTCCCGAGCGGGAGGGCCCCCTTGGAGAGCAGTACTTC
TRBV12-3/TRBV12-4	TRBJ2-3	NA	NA	CASSPGFLGTDTQYF	TGTGCCAGCAGCCCAGGGTTTTTAGGCACAGATACGCAGTATTTT
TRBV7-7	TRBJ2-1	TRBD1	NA	CASSLVEGAHEQFF	TGTGCCAGCAGCTTAGTTGAGGGGGCCCATGAGCAGTTCTTC
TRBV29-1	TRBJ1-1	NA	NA	CSVQGGNTEAFF	TGCAGCGTACAGGGCGGGAACACTGAAGCTTTCTTT
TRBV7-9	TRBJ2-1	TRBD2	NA	CASSSGGGHNEQFF	TGTGCCAGCAGCTCAGGCGGGGGGCACAATGAGCAGTTCTTC
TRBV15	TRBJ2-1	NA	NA	CATSRPFGAVISYNEQFF	TGTGCCACCAGCAGACCTTTTGGGGCCGTCATCTCCTACAATGAGCAGTTCTTC
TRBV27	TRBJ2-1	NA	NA	CASSSHGLTYNEQFF	TGTGCCAGCAGTTCTCACGGCTTAACCTACAATGAGCAGTTCTTC
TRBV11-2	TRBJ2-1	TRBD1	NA	CASSLQPDAGGLPHEQFF	TGTGCCAGCAGCCTACAACCCGACGCAGGGGGCTTGCCGCATGAGCAGTTCTTC
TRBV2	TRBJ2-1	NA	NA	CASSDRDFPHNEQFF	TGTGCCAGCAGTGACCGGGACTTCCCCCACAATGAGCAGTTCTTC
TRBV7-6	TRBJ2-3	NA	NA	CASSLQRLDTQYF	TGTGCCAGCAGCTTGCAGCGGCTAGATACGCAGTATTTT
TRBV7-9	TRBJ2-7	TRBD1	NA	CASSGTGGTYEQYF	TGTGCCAGCAGTGGGACAGGGGGGACCTACGAGCAGTACTTC
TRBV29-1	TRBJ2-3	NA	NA	CSVEGWRPNTDTQYF	TGCAGCGTTGAAGGGTGGCGACCGAACACAGATACGCAGTATTTT
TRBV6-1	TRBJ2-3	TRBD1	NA	CASCAATGGVSTDTQYF	TGTGCCAGCTGCGCCGCGACAGGGGGCGTTAGCACAGATACGCAGTATTTT
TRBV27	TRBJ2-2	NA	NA	CASSPPPSPNTGELFF	TGTGCCAGCAGCCCCCCGCCCAGCCCGAACACCGGGGAGCTGTTTTTT
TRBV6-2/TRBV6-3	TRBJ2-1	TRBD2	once	CASNLGLAGGWLEQFF	TGTGCCAGCAACCTCGGACTAGCGGGGGGGTGGCTTGAGCAGTTCTTC
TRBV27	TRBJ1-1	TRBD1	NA	CASRAGGGNTEAFF	TGTGCCAGCAGGGCAGGGGGTGGGAACACTGAAGCTTTCTTT
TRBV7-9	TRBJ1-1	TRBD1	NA	CASSGDRVEAFF	TGTGCCAGCAGCGGGGACAGGGTTGAAGCTTTCTTT
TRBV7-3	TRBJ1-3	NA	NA	CASSLTGDGNTIYF	TGTGCCAGCAGCTTAACAGGGGACGGAAACACCATATATTTT
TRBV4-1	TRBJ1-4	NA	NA	CASSQVVTGEVEEKLFF	TGCGCCAGCAGCCAAGTTGTCACCGGGGAGGTAGAGGAAAAACTGTTTTTT
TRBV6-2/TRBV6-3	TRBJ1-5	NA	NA	CASSYPGEINQPQHF	TGTGCCAGCAGTTACCCGGGGGAGATCAATCAGCCCCAGCATTTT
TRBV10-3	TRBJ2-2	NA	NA	CAISGKGGDITGELFF	TGTGCCATCAGTGGGAAAGGAGGGGACATTACCGGGGAGCTGTTTTTT